A single sample is the source of the 9 T cell receptor beta chains below, sequenced in a study of shared clonotypes between healthy human individuals. Naive CD8 cells lacked CD45RO and underwent positive selection for CCR7, leaving out terminally differentiated effector memory CD45RA+ cells. The repertoire was sequenced with immunoSEQ multiplex PCR; TCRdb's copy has only in-frame clones and lacks some. The sample shows around 2,100,000 clones, about 95% of them seen only once. The specimen sequenced was naive CD8+ T cells sorted from blood. All receptors come from a man between 18 and 35 years old in good health.

This sequence joins TRBV30 and TRBJ1-1; D remains ambiguous. The germline CDR1 and CDR2 sequences are GTSNPN and SVGIG (reference sequence). The V gene lost 4 bases and the J gene lost 6 bases, with 12 bases spanning the gap. The CDR3 is 12 amino acids. The CDR3 DNA follows: TGTGCCTGGAATTTAGATGGAGCTGAAGCTTTCTTT. This translates into CAWNLDGAEAFF. Together with reference TRBV30 and TRBJ1-1, the CDR3 gives the full variable domain: SQTIHQWPATLVQPVGSPLSLECTVEGTSNPNLYWYRQAAGRGLQLLFYSVGIGQISSEVPQNLSASRPQDRQFILSSKKLLLSDSGFYLCAWNLDGAEAFFGQGTRLTVV.

The V call is TRBV4-1, the J call TRBJ2-2; 9 bases line up with TRBD2. J was trimmed by 6 bases and V by 0 bases; bases with no gene match: 8. The CDR3 has 17 residues. Germline CDR1 reads MGHRA; CDR2 reads YSYEKL. CDR3 region: CASSQEFLAGISGELFF. CDR3 bases: TGCGCCAGCAGCCAAGAGTTCCTAGCGGGAATTTCCGGGGAGCTGTTTTTT.

The rearrangement uses TRBV7-8 and TRBJ2-5, with TRBD1 matching over 11 bases. CDR1 SGHVS and CDR2 FQNEAQ come from the germline V gene. V shed 8 bases, J shed 5 bases, and the junction held 7 bases outside the gene matches. The CDR3 has 14 amino acids. CDR3 amino acids: CASGWTGGSETQYF. As DNA, the CDR3 is TGTGCCAGCGGGTGGACAGGGGGCTCGGAGACCCAGTACTTC.

The chain joins TRBV5-1 to TRBJ2-5; perhaps D is TRBD1 or TRBD2 (5 bases each). This CDR3 spans 14 amino acids. Germline V gene data show CDR1 as SGHRS and CDR2 as YFSETQ. Trimming stripped 0 bases from V and 3 bases from J, with 9 bases between. The CDR3 loop is CASSLAGPEETQYF. The CDR3 DNA follows: TGCGCCAGCAGCTTGGCGGGACCAGAAGAGACCCAGTACTTC.

J is TRBJ2-3 and V is TRBV7-8; tentatively, D is TRBD1 or TRBD2 (7 bases each). CDR1 SGHVS and CDR2 FQNEAQ come from the germline V gene. V was cut by 4 bases and J by 2 bases, with 16 bases left in between. The CDR3 covers 16 residues. CDR3 loop: CASSSDQGGPTDTQYF. The CDR3 DNA sequence: TGTGCCAGCAGCTCAGATCAGGGGGGGCCCACAGATACGCAGTATTTT.

The chain links TRBV7-9 to TRBJ2-5; tentative D call: TRBD2 (6 bases). Germline V gives CDR1 SEHNR, CDR2 FQNEAQ (reference sequence). This CDR3 is 12 amino acids long. V lost 3 bases to trimming and J lost 7 bases, with 9 bases between them. The CDR3 nucleotides are TGTGCCAGCAGCTTTGGGGGAGGGACCCAGTACTTC. Residues: CASSFGGGTQYF.

The rearrangement links TRBV6-6 to TRBJ1-4; TRBD1 agrees at 10 bases. The trim removed 5 bases at V and 6 bases at J, leaving 3 bases unmatched. The CDR3 runs 14 residues. The germline V gene has CDR1 MNHNY and CDR2 SVGAGI (reference sequence). CDR3 sequence: CASSPGQGYEKLFF. The CDR3 DNA follows: TGTGCCAGCAGTCCGGGACAGGGGTATGAAAAACTGTTTTTT.

Details on this clone: This same CDR3 is encoded by further DNA sequences in the sample. V gene TRBV4-3 combines with J gene TRBJ2-7; D remains unclear. Germline CDR1 is LGHNA and CDR2 is YSLEER. The CDR3 is 15 residues long. Trimming pared 0 bases from V and 0 bases from J, leaving 9 bases between. For the CDR3, the DNA is TGCGCCAGCAGCCAAGATCTGGGCCTCTCCTACGAGCAGTACTTC. This codes for CASSQDLGLSYEQYF.

Concerning this clone itself: In the same sample, other DNA sequences code for this CDR3. As DNA, the CDR3 is TGTGCCAGCAGCTTAGCGGGAGCCTACAATGAGCAGTTCTTC. Translating it yields CASSLAGAYNEQFF. This chain joins TRBV7-9 and TRBJ2-1; D might be TRBD2 (5 bases). Trimming took off 0 bases at V and 2 bases at J, with 5 bases between the two ends. The V gene's germline CDR1 is SEHNR and CDR2 FQNEAQ (reference sequence). The CDR3 sequence is 14 residues long.